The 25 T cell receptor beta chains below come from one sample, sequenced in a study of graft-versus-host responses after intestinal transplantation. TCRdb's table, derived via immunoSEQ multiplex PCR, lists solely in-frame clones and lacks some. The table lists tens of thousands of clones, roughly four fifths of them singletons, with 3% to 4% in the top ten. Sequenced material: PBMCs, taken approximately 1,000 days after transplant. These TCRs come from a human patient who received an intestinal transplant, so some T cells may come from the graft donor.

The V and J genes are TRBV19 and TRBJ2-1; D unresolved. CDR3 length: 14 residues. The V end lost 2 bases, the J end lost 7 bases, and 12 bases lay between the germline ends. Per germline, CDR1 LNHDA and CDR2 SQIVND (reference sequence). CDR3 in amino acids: CASSILVLGNEQFF. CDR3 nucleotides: TGTGCCAGTAGTATACTCGTCCTGGGAAATGAGCAGTTCTTC.

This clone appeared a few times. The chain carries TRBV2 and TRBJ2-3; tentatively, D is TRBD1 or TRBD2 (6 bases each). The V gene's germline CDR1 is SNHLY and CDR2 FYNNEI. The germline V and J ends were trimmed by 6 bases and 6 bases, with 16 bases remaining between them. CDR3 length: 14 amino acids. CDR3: CASSIRLGGDTQYF. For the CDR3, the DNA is TGTGCCAGCAGCATTCGACTAGGGGGGGATACGCAGTATTTT.

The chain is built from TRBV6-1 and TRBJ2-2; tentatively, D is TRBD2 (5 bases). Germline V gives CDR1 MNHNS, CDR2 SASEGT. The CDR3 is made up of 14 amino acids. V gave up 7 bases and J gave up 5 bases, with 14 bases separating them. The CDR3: CASNEGWETGELFF. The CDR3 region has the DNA TGTGCCAGCAATGAGGGCTGGGAGACCGGGGAGCTGTTTTTT.

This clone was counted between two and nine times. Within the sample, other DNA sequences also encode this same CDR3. The CDR3 region is CASSLRELNTEAFF. The CDR3 DNA reads as TGTGCCAGCAGTCTCAGGGAGCTTAACACTGAAGCTTTCTTT. The rearrangement links TRBV28 to TRBJ1-1; weak D call: TRBD1 (5 bases). The CDR3 covers 14 residues. V was cut by 5 bases and J by 2 bases, with 12 bases left in between. CDR1 and CDR2 (germline): MDHEN, SYDVKM.

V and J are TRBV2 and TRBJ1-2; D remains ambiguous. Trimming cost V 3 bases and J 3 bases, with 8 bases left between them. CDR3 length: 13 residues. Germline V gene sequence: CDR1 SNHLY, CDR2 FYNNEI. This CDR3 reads CASSDGSYYGYTF. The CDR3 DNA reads TGTGCCAGCAGTGATGGGAGTTACTATGGCTACACCTTC.

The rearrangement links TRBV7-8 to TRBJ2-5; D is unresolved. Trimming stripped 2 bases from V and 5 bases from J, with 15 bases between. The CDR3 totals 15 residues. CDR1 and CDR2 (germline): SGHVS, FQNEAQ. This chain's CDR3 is CASSLMVRSRETQYF. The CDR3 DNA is TGTGCCAGCAGCTTAATGGTACGCTCGAGGGAGACCCAGTACTTC.

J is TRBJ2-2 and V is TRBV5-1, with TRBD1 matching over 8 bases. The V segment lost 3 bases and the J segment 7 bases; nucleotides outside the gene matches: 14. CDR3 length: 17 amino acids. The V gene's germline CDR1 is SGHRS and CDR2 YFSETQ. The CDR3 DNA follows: TGCGCCAGCAGCTCCCGAGGGCAGGGGGCGGCAGACGGGGAGCTGTTTTTT. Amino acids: CASSSRGQGAADGELFF.

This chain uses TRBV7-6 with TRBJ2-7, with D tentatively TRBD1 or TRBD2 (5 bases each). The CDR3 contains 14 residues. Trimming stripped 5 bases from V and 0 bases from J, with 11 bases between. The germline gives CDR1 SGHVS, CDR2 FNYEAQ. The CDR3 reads CASSAGTTSYEQYF. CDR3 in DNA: TGTGCCAGCAGCGCCGGGACGACCTCCTACGAGCAGTACTTC.

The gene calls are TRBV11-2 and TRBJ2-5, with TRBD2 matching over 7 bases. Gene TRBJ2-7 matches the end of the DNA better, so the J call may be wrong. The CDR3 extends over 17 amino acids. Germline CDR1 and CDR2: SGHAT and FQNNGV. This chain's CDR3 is CASSLDKREVGSYEQYF. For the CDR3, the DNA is TGTGCCAGCAGCTTAGATAAGCGGGAAGTCGGGTCCTACGAGCAGTACTTC.

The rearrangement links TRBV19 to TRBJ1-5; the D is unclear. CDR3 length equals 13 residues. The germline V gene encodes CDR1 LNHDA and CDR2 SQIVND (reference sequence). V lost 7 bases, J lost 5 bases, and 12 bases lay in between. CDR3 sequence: CASKSGPHQPQHF. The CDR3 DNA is TGTGCCAGTAAATCCGGGCCCCATCAGCCCCAGCATTTT.

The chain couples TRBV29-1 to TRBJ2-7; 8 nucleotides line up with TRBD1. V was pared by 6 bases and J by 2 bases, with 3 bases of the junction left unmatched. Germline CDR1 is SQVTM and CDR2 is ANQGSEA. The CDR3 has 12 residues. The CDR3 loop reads CSVKQGAYEQYF. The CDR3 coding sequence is TGCAGCGTCAAACAGGGGGCCTACGAGCAGTACTTC.

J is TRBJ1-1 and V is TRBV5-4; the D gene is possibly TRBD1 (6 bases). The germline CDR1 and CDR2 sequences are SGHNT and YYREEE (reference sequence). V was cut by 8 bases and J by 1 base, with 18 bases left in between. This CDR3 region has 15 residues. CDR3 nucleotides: TGTGCCAGTCCGAAAGGGGGGGAATCGAACACTGAAGCTTTCTTT. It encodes CASPKGGESNTEAFF.

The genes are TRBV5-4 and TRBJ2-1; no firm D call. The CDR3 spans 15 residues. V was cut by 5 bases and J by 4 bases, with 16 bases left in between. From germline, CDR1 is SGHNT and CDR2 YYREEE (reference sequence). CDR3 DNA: TGTGCCAGCAGTCTCGGCGGTGCGGATTACAATGAGCAGTTCTTC. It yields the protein CASSLGGADYNEQFF.

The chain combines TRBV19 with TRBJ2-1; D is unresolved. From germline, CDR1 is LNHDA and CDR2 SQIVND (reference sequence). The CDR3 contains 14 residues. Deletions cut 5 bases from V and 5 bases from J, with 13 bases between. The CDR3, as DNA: TGTGCCAGTAGTTGGCAGGCCCACAACAATGAGCAGTTCTTC. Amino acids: CASSWQAHNNEQFF.

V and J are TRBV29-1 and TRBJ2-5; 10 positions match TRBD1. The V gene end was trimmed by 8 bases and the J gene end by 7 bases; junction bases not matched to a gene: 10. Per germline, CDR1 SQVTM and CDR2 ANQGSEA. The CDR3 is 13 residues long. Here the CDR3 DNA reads TGCAGCTCCAAAGGACAGGGGGACGGGACCCAGTACTTC. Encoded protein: CSSKGQGDGTQYF.

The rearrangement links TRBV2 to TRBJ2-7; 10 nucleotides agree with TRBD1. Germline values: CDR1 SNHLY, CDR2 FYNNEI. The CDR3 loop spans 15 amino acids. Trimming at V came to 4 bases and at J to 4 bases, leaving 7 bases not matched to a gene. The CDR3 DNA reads TGTGCCAGCAGTGCCCGGGACAGGGGCTCGTACGAGCAGTACTTC. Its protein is CASSARDRGSYEQYF.

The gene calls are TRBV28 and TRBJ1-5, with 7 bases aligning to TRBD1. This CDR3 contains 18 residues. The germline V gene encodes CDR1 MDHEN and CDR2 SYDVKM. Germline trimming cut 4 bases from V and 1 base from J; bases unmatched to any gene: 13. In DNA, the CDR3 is TGTGCCAGCAGTTCCCGGGGAGGAACAGGGGTGAGCAATCAGCCCCAGCATTTT. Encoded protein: CASSSRGGTGVSNQPQHF.

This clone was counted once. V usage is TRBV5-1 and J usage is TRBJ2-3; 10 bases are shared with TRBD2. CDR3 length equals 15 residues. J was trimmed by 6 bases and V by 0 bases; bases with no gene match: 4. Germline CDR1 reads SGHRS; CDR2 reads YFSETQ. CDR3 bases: TGCGCCAGCAGCTTGGGGCTAGCGGGGGCTGATACGCAGTATTTT. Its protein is CASSLGLAGADTQYF.

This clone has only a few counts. The CDR3 is CACRDSSGYTEAFF. The CDR3 DNA reads TGTGCCTGTCGGGACAGCTCAGGGTACACTGAAGCTTTCTTT. This rearrangement joins TRBV30 to TRBJ1-1; 7 bases fit TRBD1. Looked up from germline, CDR1 is GTSNPN and CDR2 is SVGIG (reference sequence). Trimming removed 6 bases from V and 3 bases from J; junction bases left unmatched: 10. The length of the CDR3 is 14 residues.

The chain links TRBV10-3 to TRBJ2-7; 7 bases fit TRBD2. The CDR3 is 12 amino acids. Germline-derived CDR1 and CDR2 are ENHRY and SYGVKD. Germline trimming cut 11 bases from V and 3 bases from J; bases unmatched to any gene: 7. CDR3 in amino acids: CASTAGNYEQYF. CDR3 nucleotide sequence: TGTGCCTCCACAGCGGGAAACTACGAGCAGTACTTC.

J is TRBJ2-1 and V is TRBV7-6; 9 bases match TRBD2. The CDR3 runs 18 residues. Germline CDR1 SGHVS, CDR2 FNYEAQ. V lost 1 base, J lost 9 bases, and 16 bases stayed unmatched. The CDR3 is CASSLVQGSAGGPGEQFF. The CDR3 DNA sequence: TGTGCCAGCAGCTTAGTGCAGGGGTCGGCGGGAGGGCCTGGTGAGCAGTTCTTC. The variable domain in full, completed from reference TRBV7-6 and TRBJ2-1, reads GAGVSQSPRYKVTKRGQDVALRCDPISGHVSLYWYRQALGQGPEFLTYFNYEAQQDKSGLPNDRFSAERPEGSISTLTIQRTEQRDSAMYRCASSLVQGSAGGPGEQFFGPGTRLTVL.

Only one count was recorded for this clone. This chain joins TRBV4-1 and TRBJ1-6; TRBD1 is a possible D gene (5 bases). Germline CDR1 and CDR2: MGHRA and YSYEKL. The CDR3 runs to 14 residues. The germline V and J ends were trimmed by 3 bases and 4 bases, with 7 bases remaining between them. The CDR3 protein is CASSQEGYNSPLHF. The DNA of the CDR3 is TGCGCCAGCAGCCAGGAGGGGTATAATTCACCCCTCCACTTT.

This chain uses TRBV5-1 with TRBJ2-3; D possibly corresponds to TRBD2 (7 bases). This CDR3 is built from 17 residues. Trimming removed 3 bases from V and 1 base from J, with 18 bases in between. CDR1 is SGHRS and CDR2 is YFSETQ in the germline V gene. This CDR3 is CASSSAGAGRGTDTQYF. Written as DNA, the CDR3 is TGCGCCAGCAGCTCCGCGGGGGCAGGACGGGGCACAGATACGCAGTATTTT.

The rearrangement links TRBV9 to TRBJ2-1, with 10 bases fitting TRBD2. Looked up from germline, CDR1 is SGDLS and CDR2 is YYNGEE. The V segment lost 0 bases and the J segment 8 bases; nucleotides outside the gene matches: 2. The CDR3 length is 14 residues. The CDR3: CASSVEGTSDEQFF. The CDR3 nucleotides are TGTGCCAGCAGCGTAGAGGGGACTAGCGATGAGCAGTTCTTC.

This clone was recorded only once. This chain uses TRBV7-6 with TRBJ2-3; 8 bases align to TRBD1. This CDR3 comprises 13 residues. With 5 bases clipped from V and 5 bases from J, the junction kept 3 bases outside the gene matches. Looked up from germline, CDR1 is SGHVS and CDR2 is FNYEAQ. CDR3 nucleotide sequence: TGTGCCAGCAGCCCCGGGACAGGAGATACGCAGTATTTT. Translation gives CASSPGTGDTQYF.